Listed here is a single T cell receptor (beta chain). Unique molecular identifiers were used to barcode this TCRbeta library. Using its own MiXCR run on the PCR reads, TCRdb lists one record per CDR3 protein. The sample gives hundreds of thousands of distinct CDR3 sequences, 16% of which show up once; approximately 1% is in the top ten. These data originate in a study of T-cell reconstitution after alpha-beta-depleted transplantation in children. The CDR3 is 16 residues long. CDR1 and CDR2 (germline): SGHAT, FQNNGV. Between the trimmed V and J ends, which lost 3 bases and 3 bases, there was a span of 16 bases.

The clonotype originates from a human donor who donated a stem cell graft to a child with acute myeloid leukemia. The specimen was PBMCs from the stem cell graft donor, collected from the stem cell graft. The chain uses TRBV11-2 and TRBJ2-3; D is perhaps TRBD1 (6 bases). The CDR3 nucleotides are TGTGCCAGCAGCTTTTTTACAGGGTTAGCGACAGATACGCAGTATTTT. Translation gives CASSFFTGLATDTQYF. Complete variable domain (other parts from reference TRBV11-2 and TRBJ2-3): EAGVAQSPRYKIIEKRQSVAFWCNPISGHATLYWYQQILGQGPKLLIQFQNNGVVDDSQLPKDRFSAERLKGVDSTLKIQPAKLEDSAVYLCASSFFTGLATDTQYFGPGTRLTVL.